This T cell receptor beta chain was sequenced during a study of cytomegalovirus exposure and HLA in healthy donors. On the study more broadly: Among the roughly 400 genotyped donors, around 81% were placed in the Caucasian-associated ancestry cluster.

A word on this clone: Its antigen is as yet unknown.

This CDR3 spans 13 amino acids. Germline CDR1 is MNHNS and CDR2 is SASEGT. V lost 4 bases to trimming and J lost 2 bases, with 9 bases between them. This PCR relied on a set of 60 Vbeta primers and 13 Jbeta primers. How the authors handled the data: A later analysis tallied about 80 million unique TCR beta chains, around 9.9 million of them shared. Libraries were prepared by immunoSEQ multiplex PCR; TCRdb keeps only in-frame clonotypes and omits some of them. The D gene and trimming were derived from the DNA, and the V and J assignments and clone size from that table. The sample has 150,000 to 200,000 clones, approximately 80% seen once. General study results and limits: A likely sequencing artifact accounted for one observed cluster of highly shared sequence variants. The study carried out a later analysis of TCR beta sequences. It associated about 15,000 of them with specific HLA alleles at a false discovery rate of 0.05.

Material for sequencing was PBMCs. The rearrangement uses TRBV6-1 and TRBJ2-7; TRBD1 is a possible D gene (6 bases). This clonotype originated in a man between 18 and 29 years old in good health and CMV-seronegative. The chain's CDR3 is CASSGQVPYEQYF. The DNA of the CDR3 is TGTGCCAGCAGTGGACAGGTCCCCTACGAGCAGTACTTC.